This T cell receptor (beta chain) was sequenced in a study of breast tumors, draining lymph nodes, adjacent tissues. Study conclusions and caveats: The lymph node origin of tumor T cells was framed as consistent with a hypothesis, not demonstrated. Compared with basal-like, luminal-like tumors shared significantly more repertoire with nontumor tissue. Tumors had less TCR diversity than lymph nodes, more than nontumor tissue.

The CDR3 spans 16 residues. Between the trimmed V and J ends, which lost 5 bases and 5 bases, there was a span of 22 bases. In germline, CDR1 is SGHVS, CDR2 FQNEAQ. Breast cancer patients provided tissue from their axillary draining lymph nodes. MiXCR, applied by TCRdb to the multiplex PCR reads, yields one record per CDR3 protein. The sample shows 100,000 or so distinct CDR3 sequences, over 20% of them seen only once. As for this clonotype: Its antigen remains unknown.

What was sequenced was axillary lymph node tissue. The chain joins TRBV7-8 to TRBJ2-7; D is undetermined. The TCR originated in a female donor with breast cancer. Some clones in this sample may be carry-over from other donors' samples. The CDR3: CASSPYSRARAHEQYF. The CDR3 DNA is TGTGCCAGCAGCCCATACTCAAGGGCGCGCGCCCACGAGCAGTACTTC.